The 24 T cell receptor beta chains below come from one sample, sequenced in a study of cytomegalovirus exposure and HLA in healthy donors. In the PCR, 60 Vbeta and 13 Jbeta primers were used. The repertoire was sequenced with immunoSEQ multiplex PCR; TCRdb's copy has only in-frame clones and lacks some. This sample has some 120,000 clones; about 80% occur once, and the top ten carry approximately 1%. The specimen sequenced was PBMCs. The receptors shown here come from a human donor in good health.

The V gene is TRBV14, the J gene TRBJ2-2; possible D gene TRBD1, 6 bases. The ends were cut back, 5 bases at V and 2 bases at J, with 12 bases in the middle. This CDR3 region has 15 residues. CDR1 and CDR2 from the germline V gene are SGHDN and FVKESK. CDR3 residues: CASSGPGDNTGELFF. CDR3 DNA: TGTGCCAGCAGCGGTCCAGGGGACAACACCGGGGAGCTGTTTTTT.

This clone was counted once. This chain connects TRBV7-2 to TRBJ2-5; no definite D call. The V gene lost 2 bases and the J gene lost 4 bases, with 11 bases spanning the gap. CDR1 is SGHTA, CDR2 FQGNSA, per germline. This CDR3 is built from 14 residues. DNA of the CDR3: TGTGCCAGCAGCTTACCCCCGTTTGTAGAGACCCAGTACTTC. The encoded protein is CASSLPPFVETQYF.

The CDR3, as DNA: TGTGCCAGCAGCTTAGTGAGGGTCAATCAGCCCCAGCATTTT. Residues: CASSLVRVNQPQHF. The genes are TRBV11-2 and TRBJ1-5; D is undetermined. The CDR3 contains 14 residues. Deletions cut 1 base from V and 3 bases from J, with 7 bases between. Germline V gene data show CDR1 as SGHAT and CDR2 as FQNNGV.

J is TRBJ1-5 and V is TRBV19; tentative D call: TRBD1 (5 bases). Looked up from germline, CDR1 is LNHDA and CDR2 is SQIVND (reference sequence). The V gene lost 10 bases and the J gene lost 2 bases, with 15 bases spanning the gap. The CDR3 contains 14 residues. CDR3 in amino acids: CATHPTGGNQPQHF. CDR3 DNA: TGTGCCACTCACCCCACGGGGGGCAATCAGCCCCAGCATTTT.

This chain joins TRBV4-2 and TRBJ2-5; D is unresolved. Between the trimmed V and J ends, which lost 1 base and 0 bases, there was a span of 9 bases. The germline V gene encodes CDR1 LGHNA and CDR2 YNFKEQ. This CDR3 is 15 amino acids long. CDR3 in DNA: TGTGCCAGCAGCCAAGTGAGATATGACCAAGAGACCCAGTACTTC. This translates into CASSQVRYDQETQYF.

This rearrangement joins TRBV5-6 to TRBJ2-2; maybe TRBD1 (6 bases). V was cut by 3 bases and J by 6 bases, with 15 bases left in between. This CDR3 spans 15 amino acids. Germline V lookup: CDR1 SGHDT, CDR2 YYEEEE. The CDR3 nucleotides read TGTGCCAGCAGCTGGAAGGGGGAAGGGGCCGGGGAGCTGTTTTTT. Translation: CASSWKGEGAGELFF.

This clone was found a few times. The rearrangement links TRBV10-3 to TRBJ1-5; D ambiguous. The CDR3 has 16 amino acids. From germline, CDR1 is ENHRY and CDR2 SYGVKD. The V end lost 0 bases, the J end lost 3 bases, and 12 bases lay between the germline ends. CDR3 protein: CAISESVGGLNQPQHF. The CDR3 DNA reads as TGTGCCATCAGTGAGTCGGTTGGCGGACTCAATCAGCCCCAGCATTTT.

This clone was observed a few times. The chain couples TRBV28 to TRBJ1-6; tentatively, D is TRBD1 (5 bases). Germline V lookup: CDR1 MDHEN, CDR2 SYDVKM. The CDR3 extends over 15 amino acids. V lost 7 bases, J lost 9 bases, and 19 bases lay in between. The CDR3 here is CASTQEQGFASPLHF. Written as DNA, the CDR3 is TGTGCCAGCACCCAGGAGCAGGGTTTTGCTTCACCCCTCCACTTT.

This chain uses TRBV7-8 with TRBJ2-3; D perhaps matches TRBD1 (5 bases). Germline-derived CDR1 and CDR2 are SGHVS and FQNEAQ. The CDR3 is 16 residues long. The V end was cut by 0 bases, the J end by 1 base, with 11 bases between. CDR3 coding DNA: TGTGCCAGCAGCTTAGCGACAGAACGAGGCACAGATACGCAGTATTTT. Translating it yields CASSLATERGTDTQYF.

This chain joins TRBV7-2 and TRBJ2-1; 8 positions agree with TRBD2. V dropped 4 bases and J dropped 8; count of bases not matched to a gene: 7. The CDR3 sequence is 14 residues long. From germline, CDR1 is SGHTA and CDR2 FQGNSA. The CDR3 nucleotides read TGTGCCAGCAGCTCAGGACTAGCTTCAGATGAGCAGTTCTTC. Amino acids: CASSSGLASDEQFF.

The chain uses TRBV27 and TRBJ2-1; no reliable D call. V was pared by 4 bases and J by 10 bases, with 11 bases between. The CDR3 totals 12 residues. CDR1 and CDR2 (germline): MNHEY, SMNVEV (reference sequence). In DNA, the CDR3 is TGTGCCAGCAGTTCCGAAGTCGGGGAGCAGTTCTTC. Translating it yields CASSSEVGEQFF.

The rearrangement links TRBV27 to TRBJ1-6; the D is unclear. This CDR3 comprises 15 residues. Trimming removed 2 bases from V and 0 bases from J, with 5 bases in between. Germline V lookup: CDR1 MNHEY, CDR2 SMNVEV (reference sequence). CDR3 sequence (DNA): TGTGCCAGCAGTTTAGCGTACTCCTATAATTCACCCCTCCACTTT. Its protein product is CASSLAYSYNSPLHF.

This clone was detected a few times. The genes are TRBV6-6 and TRBJ1-2; 9 bases are a match to TRBD1. CDR1 MNHNY and CDR2 SVGAGI come from the germline V gene (reference sequence). J lost 8 bases, V lost 5 bases, and 12 bases had no gene match. The CDR3 runs to 15 residues. The CDR3 sequence: CASSDVGQGSGGYTF. CDR3 coding DNA: TGTGCCAGCAGTGATGTAGGACAGGGGAGCGGGGGCTACACCTTC.

This clone appeared a few times. The CDR3 sequence is CAISDNRGLDEQFF. The CDR3, as DNA: TGTGCCATCAGTGACAACAGGGGCTTGGATGAGCAGTTCTTC. The chain has TRBV10-3 and TRBJ2-1; 7 bases match TRBD1. Germline trimming cut 3 bases from V and 8 bases from J; bases unmatched to any gene: 7. Germline V lookup: CDR1 ENHRY, CDR2 SYGVKD. The CDR3 consists of 14 residues.

The chain recombines TRBV6-6 with TRBJ2-7, with D possibly being TRBD1 (6 bases). There are 12 residues in the CDR3. CDR1 MNHNY and CDR2 SVGAGI come from the germline V gene (reference sequence). V lost 5 bases and J 2 bases, leaving 7 bases between the germline ends. CDR3 sequence: CASSQGPYEQYF. DNA for the CDR3: TGTGCCAGCAGTCAGGGGCCCTACGAGCAGTACTTC.

Concerning this clone: Additional DNA sequences in this sample encode the identical CDR3. The chain links TRBV7-9 to TRBJ2-3, with D possibly being TRBD1 (7 bases). The ends were cut back, 3 bases at V and 1 base at J, with 8 bases in the middle. CDR3 length equals 14 residues. From germline, CDR1 is SEHNR and CDR2 FQNEAQ (reference sequence). The chain's CDR3 is CASSFRGGTDTQYF. The CDR3 bases are TGTGCCAGCAGCTTCAGGGGGGGCACAGATACGCAGTATTTT.

This clone was seen just once. V gene TRBV4-1 combines with J gene TRBJ2-3; tentatively, D is TRBD1 (7 bases). Trimming cost V 0 bases and J 4 bases, with 20 bases left between them. The CDR3 is 18 residues long. Germline V CDR1 and CDR2: MGHRA, YSYEKL. DNA of the CDR3: TGCGCCAGCAGCCAAGATCGGAGGGGGCCAAGATTAGCAGATACGCAGTATTTT. Amino acid sequence: CASSQDRRGPRLADTQYF.

This clone has just one count. The junction departs from germline at one end; a sequencing error may be responsible. The chain combines TRBV7-9 with TRBJ1-6; 7 nucleotides line up with TRBD1. The CDR3 consists of 16 residues. Germline assignment: CDR1 SEHNR and CDR2 FQNEAQ (reference sequence). CDR3 nucleotides: TGTTCCAGCATCAATTGGGACAGCTCCTATAATTCACCCCTCCACTTT. It encodes CSSINWDSSYNSPLHF.

Concerning this clone itself: The sample holds other DNA sequences that translate to the same CDR3. The chain is built from TRBV5-1 and TRBJ2-1; TRBD2 aligns across 8 bases. With V trimmed by 1 base and J by 4 bases, 4 bases remained unmatched. Germline V gene data show CDR1 as SGHRS and CDR2 as YFSETQ. The CDR3 covers 15 residues. CDR3 sequence: CASSLTSGGYNEQFF. For the CDR3, the DNA is TGCGCCAGCAGCTTGACTAGCGGAGGTTACAATGAGCAGTTCTTC.

The genes are TRBV4-2 and TRBJ2-7; 8 nucleotides agree with TRBD2. Trimming at V came to 3 bases and at J to 2 bases, leaving 9 bases not matched to a gene. Looked up from germline, CDR1 is LGHNA and CDR2 is YNFKEQ. This CDR3 is built from 16 residues. CDR3 region: CASSQDRAGDPYEQYF. In nucleotides, the CDR3 is TGTGCCAGCAGCCAGGATAGAGCGGGGGACCCCTACGAGCAGTACTTC.

The gene calls are TRBV27 and TRBJ2-3; the match to TRBD2 covers 11 bases. Germline-derived CDR1 and CDR2 are MNHEY and SMNVEV (reference sequence). The CDR3 is 14 residues long. Trimming removed 6 bases from V and 5 bases from J; junction bases left unmatched: 4. The chain's CDR3 is CASREGLAGDTQYF. DNA of the CDR3: TGTGCCAGCAGGGAAGGACTAGCGGGAGATACGCAGTATTTT.

The V call is TRBV6-1, the J call TRBJ2-7, with D perhaps TRBD2 (6 bases). The V end was cut by 3 bases, the J end by 3 bases, with 21 bases between. This CDR3 contains 17 residues. Looked up from germline, CDR1 is MNHNS and CDR2 is SASEGT. This CDR3 reads CASSDVGLYSEIYEQYF. In DNA form, the CDR3 reads TGTGCCAGCAGTGACGTGGGACTCTACAGCGAAATCTACGAGCAGTACTTC.

The chain is built from TRBV5-1 and TRBJ1-2; possible D gene TRBD1, 5 bases. V lost 1 base and J lost 6, with 19 bases in between. Germline V CDR1 and CDR2: SGHRS, YFSETQ. The CDR3 runs to 16 residues. In DNA, the CDR3 is TGCGCCAGCAGCTTGCTTTGGGGCGGAGGGGCCCATGGCTACACCTTC. Amino acids: CASSLLWGGGAHGYTF.

This chain links TRBV29-1 with TRBJ2-2, with TRBD1 matching over 7 bases. This CDR3 is 13 amino acids long. Germline V gene lookup returns CDR1 SQVTM and CDR2 ANQGSEA. Trimming cost V 8 bases and J 0 bases; bases outside gene matches: 3. CDR3 residues: CSTGTANTGELFF. The CDR3 nucleotides are TGCAGCACTGGGACAGCGAACACCGGGGAGCTGTTTTTT.